A selection of T cell receptor beta chains follows, all from one sample in a study of blood T cell repertoires in COVID-19. The data were produced by immunoSEQ multiplex PCR, yet TCRdb's version contains in-frame clones alone and is incomplete. The sample includes tens of thousands of clones, nearly 85% of them seen just once. Sequenced sample: peripheral blood. These receptors all stem from a woman aged 80 or over with acute or convalescent COVID-19. Each CDR3 is given with its conserved first and last residue. Each record gives: V gene, clone size, D gene, J gene, CDR3 DNA, CDR3 protein. D genes are given only for firm matches. Size tells how often a clone was seen (once, few, many) or the class of an expanded clone, and some rows leave it out.

>TRBV5-8|few|.|TRBJ2-5
TGTGCCAGCAGCCCCGCAGGGGCGGATGGAGAGACCCAGTACTTC
CASSPAGADGETQYF
>TRBV7-9|.|.|TRBJ2-1
TGTGCCAGCAGCTTAGTGGGCGGGGCTTACAATGAGCAGTTCTTC
CASSLVGGAYNEQFF
>TRBV6-6|.|.|TRBJ2-1
TGTGCCAGCAGTTCTGACTTGTTCTTC
CASSSDLFF
>TRBV28|.|TRBD2|TRBJ2-1
TGTGCCAGCAGTCCCCCCCTTACTAGCGGGTTTTACAATGAGCAGTTCTTC
CASSPPLTSGFYNEQFF
>TRBV12-5|once|.|TRBJ1-2
TGTGCTAGTGGTTTGGTACTTTCAGGGTCCGGCTACACCTTC
CASGLVLSGSGYTF
>TRBV7-2|.|.|TRBJ2-1
TGTGCCAGCAGCTGGCCGGCGGGCTCCTACAATGAGCAGTTCTTC
CASSWPAGSYNEQFF
>TRBV4-2|.|TRBD1|TRBJ2-6
TGTGCCAGCAGCCGGAGGGGGACAGGGGGCTATGGGGCCAACGTCCTGACTTTC
CASSRRGTGGYGANVLTF
>TRBV19|.|TRBD1|TRBJ1-1
TGTGCCAGTAGTATCACGAACAGGGGGGTGAACACTGAAGCTTTCTTT
CASSITNRGVNTEAFF
>TRBV28|.|TRBD1|TRBJ2-3
TGTGCCAGCAGTCTACCGACAGGGGGCACAGATACGCAGTATTTT
CASSLPTGGTDTQYF
>TRBV3-1/TRBV3-2|.|TRBD1|TRBJ2-3
TGTGCCAGCAGCCGACCCAGGGGGACGCAGTATTTT
CASSRPRGTQYF
>TRBV5-4|once|.|TRBJ1-1
TGTGCCAGCAGCTTAGTAGATAACACTGAAGCTTTCTTT
CASSLVDNTEAFF
>TRBV21-1|few|.|TRBJ2-2
TGTGCCAGCAGCAAATTAATGGCTAGCGGGAGAGTAACCGGGGAGCTGTTTTTT
CASSKLMASGRVTGELFF
>TRBV19|.|.|TRBJ1-1
TGTGCCAGTAGTATCAGAACAGGGATAGGGGACACTGAAGCTTTCTTT
CASSIRTGIGDTEAFF
>TRBV5-5|.|TRBD1|TRBJ2-5
TGTGCCAGCAGCCGGGACAGGTGGGGGGAGACCCAGTACTTC
CASSRDRWGETQYF
>TRBV10-2|.|.|TRBJ2-3
TGCGCCAGCAGTGAGCCGCCAACTAGGGCTAGCACAGATACGCAGTATTTT
CASSEPPTRASTDTQYF
>TRBV12-3/TRBV12-4|once|.|TRBJ1-1
TGTGCCAGCAGTTTTTACACGTACACTGAAGCTTTCTTT
CASSFYTYTEAFF